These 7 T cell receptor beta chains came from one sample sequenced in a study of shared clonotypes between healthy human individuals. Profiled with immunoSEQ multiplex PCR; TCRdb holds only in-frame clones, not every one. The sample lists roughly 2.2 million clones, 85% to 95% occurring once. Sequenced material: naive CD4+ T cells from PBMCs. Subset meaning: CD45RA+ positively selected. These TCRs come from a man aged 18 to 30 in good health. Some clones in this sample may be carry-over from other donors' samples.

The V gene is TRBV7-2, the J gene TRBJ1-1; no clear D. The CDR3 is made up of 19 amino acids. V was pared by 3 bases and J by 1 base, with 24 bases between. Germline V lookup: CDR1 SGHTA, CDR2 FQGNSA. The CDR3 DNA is TGTGCCAGCAGCTTTCGGTTTGCCCGAGCCCGAACTTCGAACACTGAAGCTTTCTTT. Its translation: CASSFRFARARTSNTEAFF.

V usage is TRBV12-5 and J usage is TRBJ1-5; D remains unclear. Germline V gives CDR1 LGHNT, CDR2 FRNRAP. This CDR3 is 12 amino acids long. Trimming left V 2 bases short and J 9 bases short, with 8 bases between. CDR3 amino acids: CASGLLAGPQHF. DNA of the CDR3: TGTGCTAGTGGTTTGCTCGCGGGGCCCCAGCATTTT. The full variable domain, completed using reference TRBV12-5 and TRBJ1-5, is DARVTQTPRHKVTEMGQEVTMRCQPILGHNTVFWYRQTMMQGLELLAYFRNRAPLDDSGMPKDRFSAEMPDATLATLKIQPSEPRDSAVYFCASGLLAGPQHFGDGTRLSIL.

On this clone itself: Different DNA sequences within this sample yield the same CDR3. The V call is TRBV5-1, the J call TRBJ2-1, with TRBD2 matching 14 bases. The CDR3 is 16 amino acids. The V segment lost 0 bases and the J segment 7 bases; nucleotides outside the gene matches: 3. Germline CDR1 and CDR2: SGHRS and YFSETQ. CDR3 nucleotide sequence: TGCGCCAGCAGCTTGGAGGGACTAGCGGGAGTAAATGAGCAGTTCTTC. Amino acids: CASSLEGLAGVNEQFF.

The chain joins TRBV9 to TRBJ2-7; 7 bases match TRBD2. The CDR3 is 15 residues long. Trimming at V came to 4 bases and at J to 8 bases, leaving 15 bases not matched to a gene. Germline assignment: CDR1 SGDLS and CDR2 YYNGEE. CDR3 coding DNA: TGTGCCAGCAGCCCGACGGGGCAGGGACTATCGCAGCAGTACTTC. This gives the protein CASSPTGQGLSQQYF. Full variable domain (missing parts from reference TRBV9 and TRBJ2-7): DSGVTQTPKHLITATGQRVTLRCSPRSGDLSVYWYQQSLDQGLQFLIQYYNGEERAKGNILERFSAQQFPDLHSELNLSSLELGDSALYFCASSPTGQGLSQQYFGPGTRLTVT.

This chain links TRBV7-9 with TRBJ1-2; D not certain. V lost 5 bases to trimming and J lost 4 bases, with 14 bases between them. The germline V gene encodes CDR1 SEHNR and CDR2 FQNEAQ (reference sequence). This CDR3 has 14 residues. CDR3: CASSLPLVSYGYTF. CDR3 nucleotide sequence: TGTGCCAGCAGCCTTCCCTTAGTGAGCTATGGCTACACCTTC.

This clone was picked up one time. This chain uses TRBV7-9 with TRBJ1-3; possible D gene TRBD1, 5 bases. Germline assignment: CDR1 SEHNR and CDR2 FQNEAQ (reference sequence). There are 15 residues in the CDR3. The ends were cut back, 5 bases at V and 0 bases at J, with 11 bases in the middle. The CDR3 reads CASSATVRSGNTIYF. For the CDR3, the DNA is TGTGCCAGCAGCGCGACAGTACGCTCTGGAAACACCATATATTTT.

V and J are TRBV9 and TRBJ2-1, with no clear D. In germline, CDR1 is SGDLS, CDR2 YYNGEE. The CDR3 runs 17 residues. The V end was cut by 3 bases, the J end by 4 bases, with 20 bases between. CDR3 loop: CASSALGVGVGYNEQFF. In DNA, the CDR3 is TGTGCCAGCAGCGCCCTCGGAGTTGGGGTCGGTTACAATGAGCAGTTCTTC. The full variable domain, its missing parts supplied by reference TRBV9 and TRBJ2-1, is DSGVTQTPKHLITATGQRVTLRCSPRSGDLSVYWYQQSLDQGLQFLIQYYNGEERAKGNILERFSAQQFPDLHSELNLSSLELGDSALYFCASSALGVGVGYNEQFFGPGTRLTVL.